This TCR beta chain was sequenced during a study of cytomegalovirus exposure and HLA in healthy donors. A note on this clone: Its antigen is still unknown.

PCR involved 60 Vbeta and 13 Jbeta primers. Per the authors' pipeline: In a later analysis, approximately 80 million unique TCR beta chains included roughly 11 million shared by two or more donors. Clones were read by immunoSEQ multiplex PCR, and TCRdb kept only the in-frame ones, dropping some. From that table come the V and J calls and clone size; the DNA was used to work out D and trimming. The sample has about 89,000 clones, 85% seen once; the top ten hold 6.5% to 9%. Study results and caveats: An Asian-associated ancestry cluster reportedly showed fewer N-insertions than the approximately 650-donor mean in a later analysis. A later analysis showed HLA-associated TCR beta chains outstripping equally common others in clonal expansion.

CDR1 and CDR2 from the germline V gene are MNHEY and SVGAGI. V lost 10 bases and J lost 6; bases outside the gene matches: 12. CDR3 size: 14 residues. Sequencing used PBMCs. The clonotype originates from a man aged 35 to 55 in good health and CMV-seropositive. The gene calls are TRBV6-5 and TRBJ2-1; 7 bases agree with TRBD2. The CDR3 here is CATSFGGGFNEQFF. CDR3 bases: TGTGCCACCTCCTTTGGCGGGGGTTTCAATGAGCAGTTCTTC.